The 5 T cell receptor beta chains listed next were all sequenced from one sample in a study of blood T cell repertoires in COVID-19. The table came from immunoSEQ multiplex PCR; TCRdb's copy has only in-frame clones and leaves some out. The sample carries approximately 170,000 clones, 80% recorded once. Sequencing was done on a sample of PBMCs or T cells enriched from blood (not recorded which). These receptors were collected from a man aged 40-49 years who had recovered from COVID-19.

In this sample, this clone turned up a few times. The rearrangement links TRBV19 to TRBJ2-3; D might be TRBD1 (5 bases). Per germline, CDR1 LNHDA and CDR2 SQIVND (reference sequence). The CDR3 runs to 17 residues. V was pared by 4 bases and J by 3 bases, with 20 bases between. Written as DNA, the CDR3 is TGTGCCAGTAGTAAGAACGGTGGGGCAAGGGGTACAGATACGCAGTATTTT. Translated, it gives CASSKNGGARGTDTQYF.

This sequence joins TRBV18 and TRBJ1-6, with D perhaps matching TRBD1 (6 bases). From germline, CDR1 is KGHSH and CDR2 LQKENI. Trimming shortened V by 6 bases and J by 6 bases, and 12 bases separated the two germline ends. The CDR3 is 14 residues long. The CDR3 region has the DNA TGTGCCAGCTCCCGTACAGGGACTAATTCACCCCTCCACTTT. Translation: CASSRTGTNSPLHF.

The table lists this clone with a few counts. The CDR3 loop is CASSLDMTNTEAFF. CDR3 coding DNA: TGTGCCAGCTCATTAGACATGACGAACACTGAAGCTTTCTTT. The chain carries TRBV18 and TRBJ1-1; no clear D. The V and J ends lost 5 bases and 1 base respectively, with 11 bases between them. The CDR3 sequence is 14 residues long. The germline V gene has CDR1 KGHSH and CDR2 LQKENI.

V and J are TRBV7-3 and TRBJ1-1; D call uncertain. Germline CDR1 reads SGHTA; CDR2 reads FQGTGA. The CDR3 runs to 13 residues. The V end was cut by 3 bases, the J end by 1 base, with 6 bases between. The CDR3: CASSFEGNTEAFF. CDR3 bases: TGTGCCAGCAGCTTTGAGGGGAACACTGAAGCTTTCTTT.

J is TRBJ1-1 and V is TRBV2, with 8 bases fitting TRBD1. V trimming: 6 bases; J trimming: 1 base; junction bases outside the gene matches: 13. The V gene's germline CDR1 is SNHLY and CDR2 FYNNEI. This CDR3 region has 17 residues. The CDR3 region is CASRASWGQVENTEAFF. CDR3 coding DNA: TGTGCCAGCAGGGCCTCATGGGGACAGGTGGAGAACACTGAAGCTTTCTTT.